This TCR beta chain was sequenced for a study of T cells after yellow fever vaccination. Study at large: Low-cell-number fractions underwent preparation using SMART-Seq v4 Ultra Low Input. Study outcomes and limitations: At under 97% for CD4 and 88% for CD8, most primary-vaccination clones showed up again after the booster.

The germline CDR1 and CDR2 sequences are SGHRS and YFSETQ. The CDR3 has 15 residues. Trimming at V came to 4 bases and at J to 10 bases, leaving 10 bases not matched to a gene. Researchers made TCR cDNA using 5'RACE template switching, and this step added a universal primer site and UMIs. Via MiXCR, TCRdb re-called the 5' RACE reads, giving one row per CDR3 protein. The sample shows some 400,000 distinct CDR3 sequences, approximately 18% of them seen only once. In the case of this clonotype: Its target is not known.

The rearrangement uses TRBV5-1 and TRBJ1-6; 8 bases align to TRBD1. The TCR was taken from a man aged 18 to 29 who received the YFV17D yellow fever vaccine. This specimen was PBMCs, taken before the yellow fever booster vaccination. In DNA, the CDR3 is TGCGCCAGCAGCCATCCACAGGGGGTGTCATCACCCCTCCACTTT. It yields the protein CASSHPQGVSSPLHF.